A selection of T cell receptor beta chains follows, all from one sample in a study of blood T cell repertoires in COVID-19. Clones were sequenced by immunoSEQ multiplex PCR, and TCRdb holds only the in-frame ones, with some missing. The table lists 200,000 to 300,000 clones, roughly 81% of them singletons. Sequencing was carried out using peripheral blood. The receptors derive from a man between 50 and 59 years old with acute or convalescent COVID-19. Both conserved end residues are part of each CDR3. D genes are given only for firm matches. Expanded clones get a size class; other rows say once, few or many, or leave the size out.

CDR3	DNA	J	D	V	size
CAWSSDRGRVSPLHF	TGTGCCTGGAGCTCTGACAGGGGCCGGGTGTCACCCCTCCACTTT	TRBJ1-6	TRBD1	TRBV30	-
CASSVEAQRRGTDTQYF	TGTGCCAGCAGCGTAGAGGCCCAGCGGAGGGGCACAGATACGCAGTATTTT	TRBJ2-3	-	TRBV9	few
CASSRLAGGQETQYF	TGTGCCAGCAGCCGATTAGCGGGGGGGCAAGAGACCCAGTACTTC	TRBJ2-5	TRBD2	TRBV3-1/TRBV3-2	-
CASSISRVDNSPLHF	TGTGCCAGTAGTATCTCCAGGGTGGATAATTCACCCCTCCACTTT	TRBJ1-6	-	TRBV19	-
CASSQTRDGSYEQYF	TGTGCCAGCTCACAAACCAGGGATGGGTCCTACGAGCAGTACTTC	TRBJ2-7	-	TRBV18	-
CASSPRAGTESNQPQHF	TGTGCCAGCTCACCACGCGCCGGGACAGAGAGCAATCAGCCCCAGCATTTT	TRBJ1-5	TRBD1	TRBV18	-
CAWSAGTGVNEQYF	TGTGCCTGGAGTGCCGGGACAGGGGTGAACGAGCAGTACTTC	TRBJ2-7	TRBD1	TRBV30	once
CATRDRRNTEAFF	TGTGCCACCAGGGACAGAAGGAACACTGAAGCTTTCTTT	TRBJ1-1	-	TRBV24-1	-
CASSHISLGGGYTF	TGTGCCAGCAGCCATATCTCGCTTGGCGGCGGCTACACCTTC	TRBJ1-2	-	TRBV11-2	-
CASSFGRGYEQYF	TGTGCCAGCAGTTTTGGGCGGGGCTACGAGCAGTACTTC	TRBJ2-7	-	TRBV27	-
CASSYRDRDEKLFF	TGTGCCAGCAGTTACCGGGACAGGGACGAAAAACTGTTTTTT	TRBJ1-4	TRBD1	TRBV28	few
CASSFGEDQPQHF	TGTGCCAGCAGCTTTGGTGAGGATCAGCCCCAGCATTTT	TRBJ1-5	-	TRBV5-6	-
CASSLAPVNTEAFF	TGCGCCAGCAGCTTGGCCCCGGTGAACACTGAAGCTTTCTTT	TRBJ1-1	-	TRBV5-1	-
CASSRWDRNYGYTF	TGTGCCAGCAGCCGATGGGACAGGAACTATGGCTACACCTTC	TRBJ1-2	TRBD1	TRBV5-8	-
CASSPPGLAFDTQYF	TGTGCCAGCAGCCCGCCGGGACTAGCTTTTGATACGCAGTATTTT	TRBJ2-3	TRBD2	TRBV7-9	once
CASSLSAGESNEQFF	TGCGCCAGCAGCTTGTCAGCGGGAGAATCCAATGAGCAGTTCTTC	TRBJ2-1	TRBD2	TRBV5-1	-
CASSQTGGRGFQQYF	TGTGCCAGCTCCCAAACCGGAGGGAGAGGGTTCCAGCAGTACTTC	TRBJ2-7	-	TRBV7-9	-
CASSRQDTQYF	TGTGCCAGCAGCCGACAAGATACGCAGTATTTT	TRBJ2-3	-	TRBV11-2	-
CATSRDRGAARGTFF	TGTGCCACCAGCAGAGATAGAGGGGCGGCTAGGGGGACTTTCTTT	TRBJ1-1	-	TRBV15	-
CASSLYGTEYEQYF	TGTGCCAGCAGTTTATATGGGACAGAATACGAGCAGTACTTC	TRBJ2-7	TRBD1	TRBV27	-
CASSFTGDSYEQYF	TGTGCCAGCAGCTTTACAGGAGATAGCTACGAGCAGTACTTC	TRBJ2-7	-	TRBV7-9	few
CASSPKLAGGPRNIQYF	TGCGCCAGCAGCCCCAAGCTAGCGGGAGGGCCGCGAAACATTCAGTACTTC	TRBJ2-4	TRBD2	TRBV4-1	-
CASSQDYTSGSANTQYF	TGTGCCAGCAGCCAAGATTACACTAGCGGGTCCGCTAATACGCAGTATTTT	TRBJ2-3	TRBD2	TRBV3-1/TRBV3-2	few
CASSQPRTGMVTQYF	TGTGCCAGCAGCCAACCTAGGACAGGAATGGTGACCCAGTACTTC	TRBJ2-5	TRBD1	TRBV3-1/TRBV3-2	-
CASSLQGDGYTF	TGTGCCAGCAGCCTACAGGGGGACGGCTACACCTTC	TRBJ1-2	TRBD1	TRBV7-2	-
CASSILGQVNSPLHF	TGTGCCAGTAGTATTTTGGGACAGGTGAATTCACCCCTCCACTTT	TRBJ1-6	TRBD1	TRBV19	-
CASNLGTGGPYEQYF	TGTGCCAGCAACCTCGGGACAGGGGGCCCCTACGAGCAGTACTTC	TRBJ2-7	TRBD1	TRBV5-5	few
CASSPDAGRSEKLFF	TGTGCCAGCTCACCCGATGCAGGGAGGTCTGAAAAACTGTTTTTT	TRBJ1-4	-	TRBV18	-
CASSPRGLSTDTQYF	TGTGCCAGCAGCCCTCGCGGACTAAGCACAGATACGCAGTATTTT	TRBJ2-3	-	TRBV5-4	-
CASSLVTPGWQFF	TGTGCCAGCAGCTTAGTTACCCCGGGGTGGCAGTTCTTC	TRBJ2-1	-	TRBV7-9	-